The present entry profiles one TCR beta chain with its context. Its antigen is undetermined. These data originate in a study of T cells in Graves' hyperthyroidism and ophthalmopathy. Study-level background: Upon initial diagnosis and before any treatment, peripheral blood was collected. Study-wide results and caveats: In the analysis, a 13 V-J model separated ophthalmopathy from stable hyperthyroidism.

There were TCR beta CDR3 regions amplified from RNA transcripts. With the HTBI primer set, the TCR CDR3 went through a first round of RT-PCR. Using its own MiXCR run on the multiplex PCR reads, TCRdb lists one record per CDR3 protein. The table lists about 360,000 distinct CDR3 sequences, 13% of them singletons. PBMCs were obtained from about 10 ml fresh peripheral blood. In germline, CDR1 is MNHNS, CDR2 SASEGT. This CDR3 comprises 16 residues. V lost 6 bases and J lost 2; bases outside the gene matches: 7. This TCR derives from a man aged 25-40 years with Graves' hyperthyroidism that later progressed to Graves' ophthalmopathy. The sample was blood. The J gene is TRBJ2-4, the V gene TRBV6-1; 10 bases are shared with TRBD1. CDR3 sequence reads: CASRKGQGSSKNIQYF. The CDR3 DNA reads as TGTGCCAGCAGAAAGGGACAGGGGTCTTCCAAAAACATTCAGTACTTC.